This note documents a single TCR beta chain sequence. Its antigen is unknown. This entry is derived from a study of monozygotic twins with inflammatory bowel disease (dated by TCRdb to about 2019). Regarding the complete study: A total of some 30 monozygotic twin pairs were included in the full study, comprising nine German pairs (four IBD-concordant, five IBD-discordant) and 19 IBD-discordant Danish pairs. The search for disease-associated traits relied mainly on comparing IBD patients with their genetically identical healthy co-twins within discordant pairs. Each individual had, on average, about 151 000 unique TCRalpha sequences and 181 000 unique TCRbeta sequences available for analysis.

Based on the germline V gene, the CDR1 and CDR2 sequences are SGHTA and FQGNSA. Its CDR3 holds 15 amino acids, cysteine through phenylalanine. No coding sequence is recorded. Study-level results and caveats: No single strong signal or clonotype linked to IBD turned up in the results, so the idea that one exists was not supported. IBD patients had lower TCRbeta repertoire diversity, measured by the inverse Simpson index, than their healthy co-twins. Different T cell subtypes could not be distinguished in the analysis. No difference in repertoire similarity was observed between concordant and discordant twins, possibly owing to limited statistical power. Differing immunosuppressive treatments among patients may have added background noise and inter-individual variability to the repertoires. Fewer clonotypes were shared with other individuals by IBD patients than by healthy twins, most markedly in patients showing signs of disease activity.

From each donor, an approximately 2.4 ml peripheral blood sample was drawn into PAXgene tubes and stored at -80 degrees C. Total RNA was isolated from whole blood with the PAXgene blood miRNA kit on an automated QIAcube, without T cell sorting. Peripheral blood from monozygotic twin pairs who were concordant or discordant for inflammatory bowel disease underwent deep TCRalpha and TCRbeta repertoire profiling using unique molecular barcoding. Smoking habits were recorded for all twin pairs, and each individual was classified as a current, former or never smoker. The library was generated by 5' RACE. Each TCR library was prepared from around 3.5 ug of total RNA. For each sample, cDNA synthesis with SMARTScribe reverse transcriptase was split into eight separate reactions. During cDNA synthesis, template switching was used to introduce unique molecular identifiers that contained a 6-nucleotide sample barcode. Two nested PCRs of approximately 16 and 10 cycles amplified the TCRalpha and TCRbeta cDNA, and bead purification followed each PCR. Before amplification, the cDNA was treated with uracil DNA-glycosylase and purified using the QIAquick PCR purification kit. The second PCR added Illumina TruSeq-compatible adapters along with sample-specific barcodes. Library quality and concentration were checked on TapeStation and Qubit, and libraries were pooled at approximately 4.7 ng each. Pooled libraries were sequenced on an Illumina HiSeq2500 single-index Rapid Run with 2 x 100 bp reads and custom sequencing primers. The study's processing was this. UMI-based consensus assembly with MiGEC version 1.2.6 was used to correct PCR and sequencing errors. V(D)J alignment, clonotype assembly and CDR3 extraction were performed with MiXCR version 2.1.1. To normalise gene usage, clonotype sharing and MAIT/NKT TCR abundance, the analysis used the top 1000, 10 000 and 20 000 clonotypes per sample. After downsampling to 27 000 UMIs, diversity was calculated as the inverse Simpson index using the vegan R package. Paired Mann-Whitney U tests were applied to discordant twin pairs, with Benjamini-Hochberg correction for multiple testing. After TCRdb reprocessed the reads, each CDR3 protein sequence was kept as one row, without DNA. TCRdb's processing, not the authors' own work, is the source of the V and J calls. This sample's table carries approximately 120,000 distinct CDR3 sequences. The ten largest clones represent 9.5% to 15% of the sample.

The chain is made from TRBV7-2 and TRBJ2-7; TCRdb's D call of TRBD1 is untestable without DNA. The receptor's source is a human donor with ulcerative colitis or Crohn's disease, or a healthy co-twin of an affected twin (not recorded which). Sequenced: blood. The CDR3 reads CASSEGQAQGYEQYF.